Below are 25 T cell receptor beta chains sequenced from a single sample in a study of beta chain features in type 1 diabetes. Study-level findings and limits: Shorter TCRB CDR3s, moderately but significantly so, were found in Type 1 diabetes patients in all four CD4+ subsets.

The authors reverse transcribed all of the isolated RNA, so sequencing captured expressed TCRB transcripts. Only in-frame clones appear in the TCRdb table, and some are missing; sequencing was by immunoSEQ multiplex PCR. This sample has about 660,000 clones; more than 12% occur once, and the top ten carry approximately 0.043%. Their cognate antigens are unknown. What was sequenced was naive CD4+ T cells from blood. These TCRs come from a man aged 18 to 35 with type 1 diabetes.

This clone appeared a few times. This chain joins TRBV18 and TRBJ1-2, with D perhaps matching TRBD1 (5 bases). Trimming removed 1 base from V and 0 bases from J, with 15 bases in between. CDR3 length equals 17 residues. In germline, CDR1 is KGHSH, CDR2 LQKENI. Here the CDR3 DNA reads TGTGCCAGCTCACCACGGGCAGGGCCTGGTACTAACTATGGCTACACCTTC. This codes for CASSPRAGPGTNYGYTF.

V and J are TRBV30 and TRBJ2-7; D is possibly TRBD1 or TRBD2 (5 bases each). Germline values: CDR1 GTSNPN, CDR2 SVGIG (reference sequence). The length of the CDR3 is 17 residues. The germline V and J ends were trimmed by 4 bases and 3 bases, with 25 bases remaining between them. This CDR3 reads CAWTPHRGRRTDYEQYF. The CDR3 bases are TGTGCCTGGACACCTCACCGGGGACGCAGGACGGACTACGAGCAGTACTTC. Full variable domain (missing parts from reference TRBV30 and TRBJ2-7): SQTIHQWPATLVQPVGSPLSLECTVEGTSNPNLYWYRQAAGRGLQLLFYSVGIGQISSEVPQNLSASRPQDRQFILSSKKLLLSDSGFYLCAWTPHRGRRTDYEQYFGPGTRLTVT.

The genes are TRBV29-1 and TRBJ1-1; 9 positions match TRBD1. The CDR3 extends over 19 amino acids. V lost 6 bases and J lost 0; bases outside the gene matches: 20. Germline V gene data show CDR1 as SQVTM and CDR2 as ANQGSEA. DNA of the CDR3: TGCAGCGTGGGGCGAAGTTCTGGGACAGGGAACATCATGAACACTGAAGCTTTCTTT. This translates into CSVGRSSGTGNIMNTEAFF. Full variable domain (rest looked up from reference TRBV29-1 and TRBJ1-1): SAVISQKPSRDICQRGTSLTIQCQVDSQVTMMFWYRQQPGQSLTLIATANQGSEATYESGFVIDKFPISRPNLTFSTLTVSNMSPEDSSIYLCSVGRSSGTGNIMNTEAFFGQGTRLTVV.

This clone was picked up a small number of times. The chain recombines TRBV7-9 with TRBJ2-7; tentatively, D is TRBD1 or TRBD2 (5 bases each). V was pared by 6 bases and J by 1 base, with 16 bases between. The CDR3 is 15 residues long. Germline V CDR1 and CDR2: SEHNR, FQNEAQ (reference sequence). CDR3 sequence (DNA): TGTGCCAGCAGTGGAGCCGGGACGGGGTCCTACGAGCAGTACTTC. Translation gives CASSGAGTGSYEQYF.

This clone was observed a handful of times. This CDR3 reads CASSLLETSPLHF. CDR3 coding DNA: TGCGCCAGCAGCTTGCTGGAAACTTCACCCCTCCACTTT. The V and J genes are TRBV5-1 and TRBJ1-6; D not certain. This CDR3 region has 13 residues. Per germline, CDR1 SGHRS and CDR2 YFSETQ. Trimming cost V 1 base and J 9 bases, with 8 bases left between them.

This clone occurred a few times. The genes are TRBV5-1 and TRBJ2-2; 7 bases map to TRBD2. Germline lookup yields CDR1 SGHRS and CDR2 YFSETQ. V dropped 0 bases and J dropped 1; count of bases not matched to a gene: 3. This CDR3 has 16 amino acids. CDR3 region: CASSLVASGNTGELFF. Here the CDR3 DNA reads TGCGCCAGCAGCTTGGTTGCTAGCGGGAACACCGGGGAGCTGTTTTTT.

This clone was seen a handful of times. This chain links TRBV9 with TRBJ2-2; D is unresolved. This CDR3 has 14 residues. V was clipped by 3 bases and J by 0 bases, with 6 bases between them. CDR1 is SGDLS and CDR2 is YYNGEE in the germline V gene. CDR3 bases: TGTGCCAGCAGCGCGGAGACGAACACCGGGGAGCTGTTTTTT. Amino acid sequence: CASSAETNTGELFF.

Details on this clone: Other DNA sequences in the sample encode the same CDR3. The V call is TRBV15, the J call TRBJ2-5; no definite D call. The CDR3 length is 14 residues. Trimming took 1 base from V and 1 from J, leaving 7 bases between them. Per germline, CDR1 LNHNV and CDR2 YYDKDF (reference sequence). The DNA of the CDR3 is TGTGCCACCAGCAGAGGAGCTAGCCAAGAGACCCAGTACTTC. Protein product: CATSRGASQETQYF. Looking up the rest from reference TRBV15 and TRBJ2-5 gives the full variable domain: DAMVIQNPRYQVTQFGKPVTLSCSQTLNHNVMYWYQQKSSQAPKLLFHYYDKDFNNEADTPDNFQSRRPNTSFCFLDIRSPGLGDTAMYLCATSRGASQETQYFGPGTRLLVL.

This clone was detected only a few times. V is TRBV5-5 and J is TRBJ1-2, with D perhaps TRBD1 (5 bases). The V gene lost 0 bases and the J gene lost 8 bases, with 8 bases spanning the gap. CDR3 length: 12 residues. CDR1 SGHKS and CDR2 YYEKEE come from the germline V gene (reference sequence). In DNA form, the CDR3 reads TGTGCCAGCAGCTTGGGCAGGGCCGGCTACACCTTC. It specifies CASSLGRAGYTF.

V usage is TRBV7-2 and J usage is TRBJ1-6, with D uncertain. Germline values: CDR1 SGHTA, CDR2 FQGNSA. V was shortened by 5 bases and J by 14 bases, with 19 bases between the two germline ends. CDR3 size: 14 residues. Here the CDR3 DNA reads TGTGCCAGCAGCCCAGAGGGCCAGCCTCAGGCCCTCCACTTT. Amino acids: CASSPEGQPQALHF.

The CDR3 region is CASSQDRGSSYNEQFF. The DNA of the CDR3 is TGTGCCAGCAGCCAAGATCGCGGAAGCTCCTACAATGAGCAGTTCTTC. The chain recombines TRBV4-2 with TRBJ2-1; D remains unclear. From germline, CDR1 is LGHNA and CDR2 YNFKEQ. The germline V and J ends were trimmed by 0 bases and 0 bases, with 9 bases remaining between them. This CDR3 contains 16 residues.

The table lists this clone with a few counts. Other DNA variants within this sample encode the same CDR3. V is TRBV7-2 and J is TRBJ2-7, with D maybe TRBD1 (5 bases). The CDR3 has 14 amino acids. Germline loops: CDR1 SGHTA, CDR2 FQGNSA. The V and J ends lost 1 base and 4 bases respectively, with 11 bases between them. CDR3 loop: CASSLDRDRYEQYF. The CDR3 DNA reads TGTGCCAGCAGCTTAGATCGAGACAGATACGAGCAGTACTTC.

The J gene is TRBJ1-2, the V gene TRBV7-2; 10 bases are shared with TRBD1. Germline CDR1 SGHTA, CDR2 FQGNSA. The junction had 11 bases not matched to a gene; V was cut back by 4 bases and J by 3 bases. There are 17 residues in the CDR3. CDR3 in DNA: TGTGCCAGCAGCTCCCGAACAGGGACAGGGGTGTACTATGGCTACACCTTC. It is translated as CASSSRTGTGVYYGYTF.

This clone was found a few times. The V call is TRBV19, the J call TRBJ1-4, with D maybe TRBD1 (6 bases). This CDR3 has 13 amino acids. V dropped 5 bases and J dropped 7 bases, with 11 bases sitting between them. Germline V lookup: CDR1 LNHDA, CDR2 SQIVND (reference sequence). The CDR3 coding sequence is TGTGCCAGTAGTCCTGGCAGGGGTGAAAAACTGTTTTTT. This encodes CASSPGRGEKLFF.

The chain has TRBV5-1 and TRBJ2-2, with D possibly TRBD2 on 7 matching bases. The length of the CDR3 is 15 residues. Germline CDR1 SGHRS, CDR2 YFSETQ. V gave up 5 bases and J gave up 3 bases, with 14 bases separating them. This CDR3 reads CASSFGGPDTGELFF. CDR3 nucleotide sequence: TGCGCCAGCAGTTTCGGGGGGCCGGACACCGGGGAGCTGTTTTTT.

V usage is TRBV7-9 and J usage is TRBJ1-2; D might be TRBD1 (5 bases). Germline V gene sequence: CDR1 SEHNR, CDR2 FQNEAQ (reference sequence). Deletions cut 3 bases from V and 2 bases from J, with 13 bases between. The CDR3 extends over 15 amino acids. The chain's CDR3 is CASSLPGDPNYGYTF. The CDR3 nucleotides are TGTGCCAGCAGCTTGCCGGGGGACCCCAACTATGGCTACACCTTC.

V usage is TRBV9 and J usage is TRBJ2-5, with TRBD2 identical over 8 bases. The CDR3 extends over 16 amino acids. Germline V CDR1 and CDR2: SGDLS, YYNGEE. Trimming removed 3 bases from V and 7 bases from J; junction bases left unmatched: 14. CDR3 amino acids: CASSGLGRGGPRTQYF. The CDR3 nucleotides read TGTGCCAGCAGCGGATTAGGACGGGGGGGTCCTCGGACCCAGTACTTC. Drawing the rest from reference TRBV9 and TRBJ2-5, the complete variable domain is DSGVTQTPKHLITATGQRVTLRCSPRSGDLSVYWYQQSLDQGLQFLIQYYNGEERAKGNILERFSAQQFPDLHSELNLSSLELGDSALYFCASSGLGRGGPRTQYFGPGTRLLVL.

The chain links TRBV7-3 to TRBJ2-5; D possibly corresponds to TRBD2 (7 bases). Trimming took off 5 bases at V and 4 bases at J, with 17 bases between the two ends. Looked up from germline, CDR1 is SGHTA and CDR2 is FQGTGA. The CDR3 consists of 15 residues. CDR3 in amino acids: CASSPKLGGGETQYF. CDR3 nucleotide sequence: TGTGCCAGCAGCCCTAAATTGGGAGGGGGAGAGACCCAGTACTTC.

The chain links TRBV9 to TRBJ2-1; 9 bases agree with TRBD1. V lost 4 bases and J lost 6; bases outside the gene matches: 5. This CDR3 comprises 14 residues. CDR1 is SGDLS and CDR2 is YYNGEE in the germline V gene. CDR3 amino acids: CASSTWTGANEQFF. The CDR3 DNA reads TGTGCCAGCAGCACATGGACAGGGGCCAATGAGCAGTTCTTC.

In its sample, this clone was seen a few times. J is TRBJ1-5 and V is TRBV2, with unresolved D. The CDR3 has 11 residues. Germline loops: CDR1 SNHLY, CDR2 FYNNEI. V was pared by 5 bases and J by 3 bases, with 2 bases between. The CDR3 sequence is CASSNNQPQHF. For the CDR3, the DNA is TGTGCCAGCAGTAACAATCAGCCCCAGCATTTT.

This chain joins TRBV12-5 and TRBJ2-1, with D maybe TRBD1 (6 bases). Germline V gives CDR1 LGHNT, CDR2 FRNRAP. The V and J ends lost 5 bases and 0 bases respectively, with 14 bases between them. CDR3 length: 16 amino acids. DNA of the CDR3: TGTGCTAGTGGTGTTGGACAGAGCAGCTCCTACAATGAGCAGTTCTTC. This codes for CASGVGQSSSYNEQFF.

This clone came up a few times. J is TRBJ2-5 and V is TRBV9; no clear D. Deletions cut 4 bases from V and 1 base from J, with 11 bases between. There are 14 residues in the CDR3. Germline CDR1 and CDR2: SGDLS and YYNGEE. Here the CDR3 DNA reads TGTGCCAGCAGCACCCTTGGCACCCAAGAGACCCAGTACTTC. This encodes CASSTLGTQETQYF.

The CDR3 DNA sequence: TGCAGCGTAGGGCGGGACAGCCTCTACAATGAGCAGTTCTTC. It encodes CSVGRDSLYNEQFF. V and J are TRBV29-1 and TRBJ2-1, with TRBD1 as a possible D gene (7 bases). Per the germline V gene, CDR1 is SQVTM and CDR2 is ANQGSEA. The CDR3 is 14 amino acids. With 6 bases removed from V and 3 bases from J, the gap between germline ends came to 15 bases.

The sample holds a few counts of this clone. The J gene is TRBJ2-3, the V gene TRBV30; D is ambiguous. The germline CDR1 and CDR2 sequences are GTSNPN and SVGIG (reference sequence). The CDR3 is 11 amino acids. Trimming removed 5 bases at V and 3 bases at J, with 6 bases between. DNA for the CDR3: TGTGCCTGGGGGCGGACAGATACGCAGTATTTT. Encoded protein: CAWGRTDTQYF.

The V call is TRBV13, the J call TRBJ1-1; possible D gene TRBD1, 5 bases. V lost 2 bases and J 3 bases, leaving 7 bases between the germline ends. CDR1 is PRHDT, CDR2 FYEKMQ, per germline (reference sequence). The CDR3 covers 13 residues. The CDR3 region has the DNA TGTGCCAGCAGCTTACAGGGTCACACTGAAGCTTTCTTT. The encoded protein is CASSLQGHTEAFF.